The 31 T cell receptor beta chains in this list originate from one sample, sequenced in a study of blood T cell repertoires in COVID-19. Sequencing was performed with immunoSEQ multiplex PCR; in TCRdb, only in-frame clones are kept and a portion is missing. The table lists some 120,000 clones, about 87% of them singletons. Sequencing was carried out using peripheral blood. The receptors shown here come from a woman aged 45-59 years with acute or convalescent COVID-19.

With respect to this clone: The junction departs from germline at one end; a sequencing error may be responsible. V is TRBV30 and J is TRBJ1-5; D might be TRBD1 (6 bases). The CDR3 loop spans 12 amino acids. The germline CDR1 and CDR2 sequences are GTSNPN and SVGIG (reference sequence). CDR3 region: CAGSTGLGPQHF. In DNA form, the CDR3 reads TGTGCCGGGAGCACAGGGTTGGGACCCCAGCATTTT. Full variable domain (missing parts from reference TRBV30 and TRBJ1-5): SQTIHQWPATLVQPVGSPLSLECTVEGTSNPNLYWYRQAAGRGLQLLFYSVGIGQISSEVPQNLSASRPQDRQFILSSKKLLLSDSGFYLCAGSTGLGPQHFGDGTRLSIL.

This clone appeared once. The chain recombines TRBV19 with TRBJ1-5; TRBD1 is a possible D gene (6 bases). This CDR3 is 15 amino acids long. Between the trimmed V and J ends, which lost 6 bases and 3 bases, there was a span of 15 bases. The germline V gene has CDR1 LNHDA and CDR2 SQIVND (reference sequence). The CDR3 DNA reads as TGTGCCAGTAGATCCTTAGGACAGATCAATCAGCCCCAGCATTTT. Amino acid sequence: CASRSLGQINQPQHF.

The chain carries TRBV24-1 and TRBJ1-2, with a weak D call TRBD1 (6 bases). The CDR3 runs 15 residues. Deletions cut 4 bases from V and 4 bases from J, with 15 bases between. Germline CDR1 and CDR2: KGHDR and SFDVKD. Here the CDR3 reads CATSEGGAALYGYTF. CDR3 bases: TGTGCCACCAGTGAAGGGGGGGCCGCCCTCTATGGCTACACCTTC.

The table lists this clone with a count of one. The CDR3 is CASIPRDRGYEQYF. CDR3 bases: TGCGCCAGCATTCCCCGGGACAGGGGCTACGAGCAGTACTTC. V usage is TRBV10-2 and J usage is TRBJ2-7; 10 bases are a match to TRBD1. Per germline, CDR1 WSHSY and CDR2 SAAADI. CDR3 size: 14 residues. V lost 7 bases, J lost 3 bases, and 6 bases stayed unmatched.

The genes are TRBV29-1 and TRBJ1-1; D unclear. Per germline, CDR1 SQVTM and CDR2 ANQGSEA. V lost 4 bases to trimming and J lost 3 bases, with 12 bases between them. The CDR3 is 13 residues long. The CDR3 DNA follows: TGCAGCGTTGCACTAGATCGGGACACTGAAGCTTTCTTT. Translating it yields CSVALDRDTEAFF.

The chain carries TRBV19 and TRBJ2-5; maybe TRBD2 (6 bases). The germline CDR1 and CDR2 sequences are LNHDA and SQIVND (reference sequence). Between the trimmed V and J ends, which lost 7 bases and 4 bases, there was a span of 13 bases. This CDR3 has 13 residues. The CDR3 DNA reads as TGTGCCAGTAAGCAGAGCGGGCGAGAGACCCAGTACTTC. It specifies CASKQSGRETQYF.

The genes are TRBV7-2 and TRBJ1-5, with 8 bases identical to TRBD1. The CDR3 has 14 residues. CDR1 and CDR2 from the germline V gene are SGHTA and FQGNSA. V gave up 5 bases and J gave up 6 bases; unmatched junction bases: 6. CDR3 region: CASSGQGARQPQHF. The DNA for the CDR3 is TGTGCCAGCAGCGGTCAGGGGGCGCGTCAGCCCCAGCATTTT.

CDR3 sequence (DNA): TGTGCCAGCAGTCTATCGGGACAGGCAGGCTACACCTTC. Translation: CASSLSGQAGYTF. V usage is TRBV6-5 and J usage is TRBJ1-2; 8 bases are shared with TRBD1. The germline CDR1 and CDR2 sequences are MNHEY and SVGAGI. This CDR3 spans 13 amino acids. V was clipped by 5 bases and J by 8 bases; unmatched bases: 7.

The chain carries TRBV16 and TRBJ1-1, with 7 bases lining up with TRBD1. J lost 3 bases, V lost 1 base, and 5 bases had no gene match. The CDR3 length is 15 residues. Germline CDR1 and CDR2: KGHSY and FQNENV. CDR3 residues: CASSQFFQGDTEAFF. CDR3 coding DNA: TGTGCCAGCAGCCAATTCTTCCAGGGGGACACTGAAGCTTTCTTT.

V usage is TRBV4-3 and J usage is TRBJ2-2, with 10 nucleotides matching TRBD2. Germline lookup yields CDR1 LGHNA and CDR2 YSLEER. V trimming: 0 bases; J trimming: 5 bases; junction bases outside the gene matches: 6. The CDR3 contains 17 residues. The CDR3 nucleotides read TGCGCCAGCAGCCAAGAAGTACTAGCGGGACGGACCGGGGAGCTGTTTTTT. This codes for CASSQEVLAGRTGELFF.

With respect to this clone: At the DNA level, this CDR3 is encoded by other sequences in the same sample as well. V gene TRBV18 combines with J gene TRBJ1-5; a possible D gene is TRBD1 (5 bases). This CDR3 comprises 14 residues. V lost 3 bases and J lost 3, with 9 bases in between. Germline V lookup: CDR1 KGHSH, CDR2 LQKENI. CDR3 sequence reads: CASSPTESNQPQHF. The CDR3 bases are TGTGCCAGCTCACCGACAGAGTCCAATCAGCCCCAGCATTTT.

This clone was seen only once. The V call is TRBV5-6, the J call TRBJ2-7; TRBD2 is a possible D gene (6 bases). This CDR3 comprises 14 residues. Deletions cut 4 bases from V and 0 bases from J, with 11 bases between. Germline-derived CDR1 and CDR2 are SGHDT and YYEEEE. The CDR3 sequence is CASSLGGASYEQYF. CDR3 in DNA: TGTGCCAGCAGCCTTGGAGGGGCCTCCTACGAGCAGTACTTC.

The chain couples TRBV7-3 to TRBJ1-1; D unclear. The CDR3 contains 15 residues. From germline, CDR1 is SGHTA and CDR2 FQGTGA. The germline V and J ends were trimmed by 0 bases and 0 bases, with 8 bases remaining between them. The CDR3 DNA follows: TGTGCCAGCAGCTTAACCGCCAACATGAACACTGAAGCTTTCTTT. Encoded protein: CASSLTANMNTEAFF.

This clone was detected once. The CDR3 DNA reads as TGCGCCAGCAGCTTGGGGGCCGGGAAGAACACTGAAGCTTTCTTT. Its translation: CASSLGAGKNTEAFF. The chain combines TRBV5-1 with TRBJ1-1; D is uncertain. The germline gives CDR1 SGHRS, CDR2 YFSETQ. This CDR3 spans 15 amino acids. Trimming took 0 bases from V and 1 from J, leaving 10 bases between them. Variable domain in full (rest from reference TRBV5-1 and TRBJ1-1): KAGVTQTPRYLIKTRGQQVTLSCSPISGHRSVSWYQQTPGQGLQFLFEYFSETQRNKGNFPGRFSGRQFSNSRSEMNVSTLELGDSALYLCASSLGAGKNTEAFFGQGTRLTVV.

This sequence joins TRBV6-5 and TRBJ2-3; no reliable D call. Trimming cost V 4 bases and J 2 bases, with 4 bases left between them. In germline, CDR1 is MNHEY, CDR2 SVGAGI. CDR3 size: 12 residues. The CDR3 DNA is TGTGCCAGCAGTTTTATCACAGATACGCAGTATTTT. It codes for CASSFITDTQYF.

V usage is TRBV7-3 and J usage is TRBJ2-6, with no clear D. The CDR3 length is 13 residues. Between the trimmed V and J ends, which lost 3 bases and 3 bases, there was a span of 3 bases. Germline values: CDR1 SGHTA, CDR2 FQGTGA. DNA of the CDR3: TGTGCCAGCAGCTTTTATGGGGCCAACGTCCTGACTTTC. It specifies CASSFYGANVLTF.

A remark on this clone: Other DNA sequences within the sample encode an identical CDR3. The CDR3, as DNA: TGTGCCAGCAGCTTAGTACTCTATGGCTACACCTTC. Translating it yields CASSLVLYGYTF. This chain links TRBV7-2 with TRBJ1-2; no clear D. CDR1 and CDR2 from the germline V gene are SGHTA and FQGNSA. The germline V and J ends were trimmed by 1 base and 4 bases, with 4 bases remaining between them. The CDR3 covers 12 residues.

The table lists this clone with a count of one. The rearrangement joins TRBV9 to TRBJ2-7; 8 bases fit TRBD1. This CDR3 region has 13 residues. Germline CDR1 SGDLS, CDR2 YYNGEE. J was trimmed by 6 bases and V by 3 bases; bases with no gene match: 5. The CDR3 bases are TGTGCCAGCAGCGCGGGACAGGCAGGCGAGCAGTACTTC. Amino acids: CASSAGQAGEQYF.

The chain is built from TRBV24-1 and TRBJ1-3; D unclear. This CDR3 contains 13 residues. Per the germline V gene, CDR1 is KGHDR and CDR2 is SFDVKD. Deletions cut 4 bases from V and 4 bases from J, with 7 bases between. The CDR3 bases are TGTGCCACCAGTGAGTCAGGAGGAAACACCATATATTTT. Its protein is CATSESGGNTIYF.

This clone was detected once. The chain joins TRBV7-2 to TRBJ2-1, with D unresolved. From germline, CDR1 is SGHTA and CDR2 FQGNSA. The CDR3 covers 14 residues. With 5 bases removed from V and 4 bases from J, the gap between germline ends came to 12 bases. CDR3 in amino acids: CASSQSPGYNEQFF. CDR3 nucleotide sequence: TGTGCCAGCAGCCAAAGCCCCGGGTACAATGAGCAGTTCTTC.

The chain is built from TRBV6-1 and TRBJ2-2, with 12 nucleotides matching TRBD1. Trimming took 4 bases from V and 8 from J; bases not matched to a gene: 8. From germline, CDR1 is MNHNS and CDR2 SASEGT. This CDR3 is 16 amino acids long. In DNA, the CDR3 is TGTGCCAGCAGTGTTTTCCGGGACAGGGGGCAAGGGGAGCTGTTTTTT. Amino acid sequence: CASSVFRDRGQGELFF.

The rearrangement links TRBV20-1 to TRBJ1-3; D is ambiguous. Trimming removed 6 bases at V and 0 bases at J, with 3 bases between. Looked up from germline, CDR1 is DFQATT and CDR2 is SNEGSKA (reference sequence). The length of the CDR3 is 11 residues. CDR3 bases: TGCAGTGCCTTCTCTGGAAACACCATATATTTT. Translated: CSAFSGNTIYF.

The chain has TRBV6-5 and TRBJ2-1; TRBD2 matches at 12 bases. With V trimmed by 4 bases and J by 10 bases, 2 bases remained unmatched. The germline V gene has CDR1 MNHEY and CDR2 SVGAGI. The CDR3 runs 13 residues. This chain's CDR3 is CASSSGTSGEQFF. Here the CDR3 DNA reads TGTGCCAGCAGTTCCGGGACTAGCGGGGAGCAGTTCTTC.

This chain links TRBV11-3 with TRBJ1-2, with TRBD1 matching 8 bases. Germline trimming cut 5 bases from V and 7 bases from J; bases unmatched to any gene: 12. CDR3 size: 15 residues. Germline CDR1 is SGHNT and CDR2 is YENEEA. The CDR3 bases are TGTGCCAGCAGCGGGACTTGGACAGGGTCGGGTGGCTACACCTTC. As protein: CASSGTWTGSGGYTF.

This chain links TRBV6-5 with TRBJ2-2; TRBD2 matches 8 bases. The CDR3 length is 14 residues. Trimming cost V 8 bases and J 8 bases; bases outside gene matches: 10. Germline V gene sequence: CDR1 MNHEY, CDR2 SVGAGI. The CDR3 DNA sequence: TGTGCCAGCTCCCCCGGGGGGGCATATGGGGAGCTGTTTTTT. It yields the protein CASSPGGAYGELFF.

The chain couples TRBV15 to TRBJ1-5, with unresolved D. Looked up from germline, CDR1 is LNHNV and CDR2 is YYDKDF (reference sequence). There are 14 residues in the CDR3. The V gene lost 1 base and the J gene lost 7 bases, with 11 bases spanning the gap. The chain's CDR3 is CATSRVRGPQPQHF. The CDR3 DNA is TGTGCCACCAGCAGAGTTCGGGGTCCGCAGCCCCAGCATTTT.

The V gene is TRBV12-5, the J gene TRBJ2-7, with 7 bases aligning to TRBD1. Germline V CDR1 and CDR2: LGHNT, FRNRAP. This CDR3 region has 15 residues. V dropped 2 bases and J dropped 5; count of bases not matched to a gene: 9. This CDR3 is CASGLTQGFGNEQYF. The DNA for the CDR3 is TGTGCTAGTGGTTTGACACAGGGGTTTGGGAACGAGCAGTACTTC.

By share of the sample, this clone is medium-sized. CDR3: CASSQDLTLMWRNEQFF. CDR3 in DNA: TGCGCCAGCAGCCAAGACCTGACTTTGATGTGGAGGAATGAGCAGTTCTTC. The chain carries TRBV4-3 and TRBJ2-1; D may be TRBD2 (5 bases). This CDR3 is built from 17 residues. The V end lost 0 bases, the J end lost 7 bases, and 19 bases lay between the germline ends. Per the germline V gene, CDR1 is LGHNA and CDR2 is YSLEER.

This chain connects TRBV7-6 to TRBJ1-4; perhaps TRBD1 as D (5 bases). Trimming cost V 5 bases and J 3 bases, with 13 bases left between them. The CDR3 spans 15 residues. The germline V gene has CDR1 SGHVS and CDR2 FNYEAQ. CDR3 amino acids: CASSQSGASNEKLFF. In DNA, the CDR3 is TGTGCCAGCAGCCAAAGCGGGGCCTCTAATGAAAAACTGTTTTTT. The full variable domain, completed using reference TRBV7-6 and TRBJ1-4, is GAGVSQSPRYKVTKRGQDVALRCDPISGHVSLYWYRQALGQGPEFLTYFNYEAQQDKSGLPNDRFSAERPEGSISTLTIQRTEQRDSAMYRCASSQSGASNEKLFFGSGTQLSVL.

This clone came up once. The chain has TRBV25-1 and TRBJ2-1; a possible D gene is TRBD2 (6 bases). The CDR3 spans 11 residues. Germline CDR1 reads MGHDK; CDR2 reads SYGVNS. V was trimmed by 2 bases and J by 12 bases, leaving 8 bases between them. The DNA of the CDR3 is TGTGCCAGCAGTGAAGGGGGGTTGCAGTTCTTC. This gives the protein CASSEGGLQFF.

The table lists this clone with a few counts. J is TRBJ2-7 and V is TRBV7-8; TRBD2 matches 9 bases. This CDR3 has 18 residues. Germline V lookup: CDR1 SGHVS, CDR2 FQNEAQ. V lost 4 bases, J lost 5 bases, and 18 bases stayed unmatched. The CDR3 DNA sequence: TGTGCCAGCAGCTGGTGGGCTAGCGGGGCATACCTGGGCGACGAGCAGTACTTC. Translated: CASSWWASGAYLGDEQYF. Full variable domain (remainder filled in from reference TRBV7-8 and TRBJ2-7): GAGVSQSPRYKVAKRGQDVALRCDPISGHVSLFWYQQALGQGPEFLTYFQNEAQLDKSGLPSDRFFAERPEGSVSTLKIQRTQQEDSAVYLCASSWWASGAYLGDEQYFGPGTRLTVT.